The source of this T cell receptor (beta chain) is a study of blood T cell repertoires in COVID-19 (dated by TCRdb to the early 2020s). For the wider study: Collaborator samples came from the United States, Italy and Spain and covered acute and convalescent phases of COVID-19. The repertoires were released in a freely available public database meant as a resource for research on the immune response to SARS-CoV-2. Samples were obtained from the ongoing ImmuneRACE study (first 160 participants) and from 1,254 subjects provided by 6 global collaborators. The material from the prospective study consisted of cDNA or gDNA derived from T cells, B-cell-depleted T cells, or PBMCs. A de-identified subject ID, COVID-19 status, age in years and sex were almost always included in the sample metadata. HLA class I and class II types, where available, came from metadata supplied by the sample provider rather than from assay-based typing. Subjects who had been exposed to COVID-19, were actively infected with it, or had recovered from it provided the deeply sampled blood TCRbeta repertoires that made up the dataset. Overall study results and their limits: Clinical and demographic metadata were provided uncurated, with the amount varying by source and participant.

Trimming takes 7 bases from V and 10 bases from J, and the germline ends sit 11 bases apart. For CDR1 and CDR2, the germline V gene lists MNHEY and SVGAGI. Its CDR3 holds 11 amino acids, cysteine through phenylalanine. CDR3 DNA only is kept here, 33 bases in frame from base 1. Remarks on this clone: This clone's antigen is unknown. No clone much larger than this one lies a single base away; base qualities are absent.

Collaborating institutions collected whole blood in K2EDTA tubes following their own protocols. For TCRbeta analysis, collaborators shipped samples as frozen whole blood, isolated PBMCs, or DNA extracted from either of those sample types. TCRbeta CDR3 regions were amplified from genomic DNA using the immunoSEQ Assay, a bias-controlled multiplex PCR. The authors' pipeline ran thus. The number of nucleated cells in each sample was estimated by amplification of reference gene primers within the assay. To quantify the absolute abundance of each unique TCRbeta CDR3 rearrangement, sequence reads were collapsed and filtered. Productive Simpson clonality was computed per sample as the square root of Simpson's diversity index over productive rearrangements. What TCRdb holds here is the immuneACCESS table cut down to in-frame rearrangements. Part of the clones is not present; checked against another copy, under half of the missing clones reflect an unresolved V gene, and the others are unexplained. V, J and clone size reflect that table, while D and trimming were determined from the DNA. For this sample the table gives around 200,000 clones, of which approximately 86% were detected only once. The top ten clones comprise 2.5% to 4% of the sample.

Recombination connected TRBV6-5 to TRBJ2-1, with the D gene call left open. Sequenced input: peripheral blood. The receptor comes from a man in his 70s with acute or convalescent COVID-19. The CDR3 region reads CASTRSSEQFF. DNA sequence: TGTGCCAGCACACGGAGCTCAGAGCAGTTCTTC.